This entry lists 32 T cell receptor beta chains sequenced from one sample in a study of blood T cell repertoires in COVID-19. TCRdb's copy holds only in-frame clones and misses some; the assay was immunoSEQ multiplex PCR. The sample shows approximately 210,000 clones, about nine tenths of them seen only once. Sequencing was performed on peripheral blood. These receptors were obtained from a man aged 40-55 years with acute or convalescent COVID-19.

The chain uses TRBV4-1 and TRBJ2-1, with TRBD2 matching 10 bases. The CDR3 length is 19 residues. Germline V lookup: CDR1 MGHRA, CDR2 YSYEKL. J lost 7 bases, V lost 4 bases, and 19 bases had no gene match. The CDR3 sequence is CASSLRTSGEFPLGNEQFF. The DNA of the CDR3 is TGCGCCAGCAGCCTAAGGACTAGCGGAGAGTTCCCCCTCGGGAATGAGCAGTTCTTC.

This chain connects TRBV9 to TRBJ2-3; 8 bases match TRBD2. Germline CDR1 is SGDLS and CDR2 is YYNGEE. V lost 3 bases, J lost 4 bases, and 10 bases stayed unmatched. The CDR3 runs to 16 residues. The DNA of the CDR3 is TGTGCCAGCAGCGACCAACCGGGACTAGGCGCAGATACGCAGTATTTT. Its protein is CASSDQPGLGADTQYF.

The chain joins TRBV5-1 to TRBJ2-5; D gene ambiguous. The CDR3 consists of 11 residues. V was cut by 7 bases and J by 2 bases, with 6 bases left in between. Germline CDR1 is SGHRS and CDR2 is YFSETQ. CDR3 nucleotides: TGCGCCAGCCAACTACAAGAGACCCAGTACTTC. This gives the protein CASQLQETQYF.

The DNA for the CDR3 is TGTGCCAGCAGCCCCGGGCTAGCGGGAGGGCTAGGTGAGCAGTTCTTC. Translation gives CASSPGLAGGLGEQFF. The chain is built from TRBV28 and TRBJ2-1, with 12 bases identical to TRBD2. The V and J ends lost 6 bases and 9 bases, in that order; junction bases with no gene match: 12. This CDR3 region has 16 residues. Germline values: CDR1 MDHEN, CDR2 SYDVKM.

This clone was observed once. The chain recombines TRBV6-5 with TRBJ1-1; D may be TRBD1 (6 bases). Per germline, CDR1 MNHEY and CDR2 SVGAGI. There are 13 residues in the CDR3. V lost 6 bases, J lost 4 bases, and 12 bases lay in between. The CDR3 region is CASSRKQGTEAFF. The CDR3 nucleotides read TGTGCCAGCAGCCGCAAACAGGGCACTGAAGCTTTCTTT.

The genes are TRBV2 and TRBJ2-1; 12 bases are shared with TRBD2. With V trimmed by 5 bases and J by 3 bases, 2 bases remained unmatched. The CDR3 is made up of 15 amino acids. Germline CDR1 is SNHLY and CDR2 is FYNNEI. CDR3 in DNA: TGTGCCAGCAGTTTACTAGCGGGGGGCTACAATGAGCAGTTCTTC. Residues: CASSLLAGGYNEQFF.

The gene calls are TRBV27 and TRBJ2-7; perhaps TRBD2 as D (6 bases). Looked up from germline, CDR1 is MNHEY and CDR2 is SMNVEV (reference sequence). The CDR3 has 16 residues. The V gene lost 6 bases and the J gene lost 4 bases, with 22 bases spanning the gap. CDR3 protein: CASSPVVTRMEYEQYF. CDR3 DNA sequence: TGTGCCAGCAGCCCAGTGGTGACTAGAATGGAGTACGAGCAGTACTTC.

The V and J genes are TRBV3-1 (or the pseudogene TRBV3-2) and TRBJ1-1, with D tentatively TRBD1 (5 bases). The germline V gene has CDR1 LGHDT and CDR2 YNNKEL (reference sequence). The CDR3 has 14 amino acids. The V and J ends lost 4 bases and 1 base respectively, with 10 bases between them. In DNA, the CDR3 is TGTGCCAGCAGCCTACCCCAGGGGAACACTGAAGCTTTCTTT. Its protein product is CASSLPQGNTEAFF.

As regards this clone: At one boundary the junction diverges from the germline segment, which might be a read error. The V gene is TRBV29-1, the J gene TRBJ2-1; 11 nucleotides agree with TRBD1. Germline V gives CDR1 SQVTM, CDR2 ANQGSEA. This CDR3 region has 14 residues. CDR3 nucleotides: TGCAGCGTCGAAGGACAGGGGGCCGGAAATGAGCAGTTCTTC. Translated: CSVEGQGAGNEQFF.

V usage is TRBV29-1 and J usage is TRBJ1-2, with TRBD1 identical over 7 bases. The CDR3 is 14 residues long. The V and J ends lost 7 bases and 4 bases, in that order; junction bases with no gene match: 12. Germline CDR1 SQVTM, CDR2 ANQGSEA. CDR3 DNA sequence: TGCAGCGCCGCGCATCGGGACAGCCCCTATGGCTACACCTTC. Protein sequence: CSAAHRDSPYGYTF.

The table lists this clone with a few counts. V and J are TRBV6-5 and TRBJ2-2; 9 bases line up with TRBD1. The CDR3 runs to 14 residues. Trimming cost V 5 bases and J 3 bases; bases outside gene matches: 1. CDR1 and CDR2 (germline): MNHEY, SVGAGI. CDR3: CASSRDRDTGELFF. For the CDR3, the DNA is TGTGCCAGCAGTCGGGACAGGGACACCGGGGAGCTGTTTTTT.

The chain couples TRBV27 to TRBJ1-4; D might be TRBD1 (6 bases). The germline V gene has CDR1 MNHEY and CDR2 SMNVEV (reference sequence). The CDR3 runs to 15 residues. Trimming took 5 bases from V and 6 from J, leaving 16 bases between them. The CDR3 DNA is TGTGCCAGCAGTCCGCGCCCACAGGGTTATGAAAAACTGTTTTTT. Its translation is CASSPRPQGYEKLFF.

Only one count was recorded for this clone. The V and J genes are TRBV4-1 and TRBJ2-1, with a tentative D call TRBD1 (6 bases). Germline V gives CDR1 MGHRA, CDR2 YSYEKL. Trimming removed 5 bases at V and 0 bases at J, with 11 bases between. This CDR3 is built from 15 residues. The CDR3 protein is CASSNRESSYNEQFF. In DNA, the CDR3 is TGCGCCAGCAGCAACAGGGAGAGCTCCTACAATGAGCAGTTCTTC.

The chain is built from TRBV5-1 and TRBJ2-5, with TRBD2 matching over 9 bases. The CDR3 extends over 14 amino acids. Germline values: CDR1 SGHRS, CDR2 YFSETQ. With V trimmed by 4 bases and J by 4 bases, 5 bases remained unmatched. This chain's CDR3 is CASSPGGRGETQYF. CDR3 DNA: TGCGCCAGCAGCCCAGGCGGGAGGGGAGAGACCCAGTACTTC.

The V call is TRBV27, the J call TRBJ1-1; the match to TRBD1 covers 8 bases. The V gene's germline CDR1 is MNHEY and CDR2 SMNVEV (reference sequence). The CDR3 sequence is 15 residues long. V lost 5 bases to trimming and J lost 0 bases; unmatched junction nucleotides: 5. In DNA, the CDR3 is TGTGCCAGCAGTGGACAGGGTATTGTGAACACTGAAGCTTTCTTT. Translated: CASSGQGIVNTEAFF.

The gene calls are TRBV28 and TRBJ1-2; D possibly corresponds to TRBD1 (5 bases). Trimming removed 2 bases at V and 8 bases at J, with 15 bases between. This CDR3 contains 14 residues. From germline, CDR1 is MDHEN and CDR2 SYDVKM. The CDR3 nucleotides are TGTGCCAGCAGTTTACCCGCCGGGGCGGGGGGCTACACCTTC. This encodes CASSLPAGAGGYTF.

This clone was found once. The chain combines TRBV19 with TRBJ2-1; TRBD2 agrees at 8 bases. V lost 4 bases, J lost 7 bases, and 12 bases stayed unmatched. The CDR3 runs to 16 residues. Looked up from germline, CDR1 is LNHDA and CDR2 is SQIVND (reference sequence). CDR3 DNA: TGTGCCAGTAGTAGCCGTAGCGGGACCTTCTTTAATGAGCAGTTCTTC. This gives the protein CASSSRSGTFFNEQFF.

The chain links TRBV28 to TRBJ1-1; 7 bases map to TRBD1. CDR3 length equals 15 residues. In germline, CDR1 is MDHEN, CDR2 SYDVKM. V shed 6 bases, J shed 0 bases, and the junction held 7 bases outside the gene matches. DNA of the CDR3: TGTGCCAGCAGCCTGACAGGGTCCATGAACACTGAAGCTTTCTTT. Translated, it gives CASSLTGSMNTEAFF.

This chain connects TRBV2 to TRBJ1-1, with 8 bases that match TRBD1. The V and J ends lost 3 bases and 7 bases, in that order; junction bases with no gene match: 7. Germline V gives CDR1 SNHLY, CDR2 FYNNEI. This CDR3 has 14 amino acids. CDR3 sequence reads: CASSDRGRRIEAFF. In nucleotides, the CDR3 is TGTGCCAGCAGTGACAGGGGGCGGCGAATTGAAGCTTTCTTT.

The CDR3 loop is CASSLVGGLNTGELFF. CDR3 sequence (DNA): TGTGCCAGCAGCTTAGTAGGAGGGTTGAACACCGGGGAGCTGTTTTTT. The chain has TRBV7-6 and TRBJ2-2, with a possible D match to TRBD2 (6 bases). Deletions cut 1 base from V and 1 base from J, with 10 bases between. Germline loops: CDR1 SGHVS, CDR2 FNYEAQ. The CDR3 is 16 amino acids.

This clone was picked up a small number of times. The chain joins TRBV9 to TRBJ2-3; D remains ambiguous. The CDR3 spans 15 residues. In germline, CDR1 is SGDLS, CDR2 YYNGEE. Trimming removed 0 bases at V and 6 bases at J, with 14 bases between. The CDR3 protein is CASSVGGRGIDTQYF. DNA for the CDR3: TGTGCCAGCAGCGTAGGTGGTAGAGGAATCGATACGCAGTATTTT.

The genes are TRBV7-8 and TRBJ2-2; possibly TRBD1 for D (6 bases). V was cut by 5 bases and J by 2 bases, with 18 bases left in between. The CDR3 has 17 residues. The germline V gene encodes CDR1 SGHVS and CDR2 FQNEAQ. CDR3 residues: CASSHPVEQGNTGELFF. CDR3 DNA: TGTGCCAGCAGCCACCCAGTAGAACAGGGAAACACCGGGGAGCTGTTTTTT.

The V and J genes are TRBV29-1 and TRBJ1-4, with D perhaps TRBD1 (6 bases). CDR3 size: 12 residues. The V end lost 5 bases, the J end lost 8 bases, and 12 bases lay between the germline ends. Germline lookup yields CDR1 SQVTM and CDR2 ANQGSEA. CDR3 loop: CSVRGGDEKLFF. In DNA form, the CDR3 reads TGCAGCGTTAGGGGGGGCGACGAAAAACTGTTTTTT.

The CDR3 reads CASSLGQGAGYGYTF. The DNA for the CDR3 is TGTGCCAGCAGCTTAGGACAGGGGGCAGGCTATGGCTACACCTTC. The chain joins TRBV11-2 to TRBJ1-2, with TRBD1 matching 10 bases. Germline values: CDR1 SGHAT, CDR2 FQNNGV. CDR3 length equals 15 residues. Losses at the gene ends were 1 base for V and 4 bases for J; bases not matched to a gene: 3.

The chain links TRBV28 to TRBJ2-1; tentative D call: TRBD2 (5 bases). V lost 6 bases, J lost 0 bases, and 9 bases lay in between. Germline CDR1 MDHEN, CDR2 SYDVKM. The CDR3 covers 14 residues. CDR3 DNA sequence: TGTGCCAGCAGGGCTCGGGGCTCCTACAATGAGCAGTTCTTC. Its protein is CASRARGSYNEQFF.

This clone occurred once. The V gene is TRBV29-1, the J gene TRBJ2-7; D might be TRBD2 (7 bases). CDR3 length: 12 residues. Germline V lookup: CDR1 SQVTM, CDR2 ANQGSEA. V was trimmed by 6 bases and J by 5 bases, leaving 14 bases between them. CDR3 amino acids: CSVRGGPDEQYF. The CDR3 DNA follows: TGCAGCGTCAGGGGAGGGCCCGACGAGCAGTACTTC.

The chain has TRBV7-2 and TRBJ1-2, with D maybe TRBD1 (6 bases). Germline V CDR1 and CDR2: SGHTA, FQGNSA. Trimming removed 2 bases at V and 7 bases at J, with 11 bases between. The CDR3 extends over 13 amino acids. CDR3 DNA sequence: TGTGCCAGCAGCTTAAGCAGGGGTGGTGGCTACACCTTC. Protein product: CASSLSRGGGYTF.

This sequence joins TRBV28 and TRBJ2-1; 13 nucleotides align to TRBD2. The CDR3 length is 15 residues. Germline trimming cut 4 bases from V and 8 bases from J; bases unmatched to any gene: 5. Germline lookup yields CDR1 MDHEN and CDR2 SYDVKM. The CDR3 region has the DNA TGTGCCAGCAGTTCCACTAGCGGGGGGGTTGATGAGCAGTTCTTC. This encodes CASSSTSGGVDEQFF.

The chain combines TRBV28 with TRBJ1-1, with TRBD1 identical over 7 bases. Germline V CDR1 and CDR2: MDHEN, SYDVKM. The CDR3 consists of 15 residues. With V trimmed by 5 bases and J by 1 base, 7 bases remained unmatched. CDR3 in amino acids: CASSQLTGRNTEAFF. The CDR3 DNA reads as TGTGCCAGCAGTCAACTGACAGGGCGGAACACTGAAGCTTTCTTT.

The rearrangement joins TRBV27 to TRBJ2-1; a possible D gene is TRBD1 (6 bases). Per germline, CDR1 MNHEY and CDR2 SMNVEV (reference sequence). V lost 4 bases to trimming and J lost 5 bases, with 15 bases between them. The CDR3 spans 15 residues. The CDR3 DNA sequence: TGTGCCAGCAGTTCCCCCCCGAGGGGGAACAATGAGCAGTTCTTC. Protein product: CASSSPPRGNNEQFF.

As concerns this clone: Other DNA variants within this sample encode the same CDR3. The chain uses TRBV4-1 and TRBJ2-7; TRBD2 is a possible D gene (6 bases). V was shortened by 3 bases and J by 5 bases, with 14 bases between the two germline ends. Germline CDR1 and CDR2: MGHRA and YSYEKL. The CDR3 spans 14 residues. DNA for the CDR3: TGCGCCAGCAGCCAGGGGCCGTCGGGGGACGAGCAGTACTTC. It specifies CASSQGPSGDEQYF.

J is TRBJ2-1 and V is TRBV20-1, with D tentatively TRBD2 (6 bases). The CDR3 is 13 amino acids. The germline gives CDR1 DFQATT, CDR2 SNEGSKA (reference sequence). V dropped 3 bases and J dropped 8 bases, with 14 bases sitting between them. CDR3 protein: CSASSLREDEQFF. The CDR3 DNA reads TGCAGTGCTAGTTCGCTCAGGGAGGATGAGCAGTTCTTC.